One sample yielded the 20 T cell receptor beta chains listed below, sequenced in a study of cytomegalovirus exposure and HLA in healthy donors. Primers for the PCR totalled 60 Vbeta and 13 Jbeta. Assay used: immunoSEQ multiplex PCR; TCRdb lists only in-frame clones, some missing. The sample lists about 190,000 clones, around 82% seen once, with 13% to 15% in the top ten. The sample comprised PBMCs. The source is a woman in her 30s in good health and CMV-seropositive.

The chain joins TRBV19 to TRBJ2-4; perhaps TRBD2 as D (5 bases). CDR3 length equals 15 residues. Germline V gives CDR1 LNHDA, CDR2 SQIVND (reference sequence). V was trimmed by 3 bases and J by 8 bases, leaving 17 bases between them. CDR3 in amino acids: CASSIREGVLDIQYF. CDR3 in DNA: TGTGCCAGTAGTATTCGAGAGGGAGTATTGGACATTCAGTACTTC.

CDR3 DNA: TGTGCCAGCAGTATCCCGGGATCCCCCGAACATTCACCCCTCCACTTT. It encodes CASSIPGSPEHSPLHF. The V and J genes are TRBV2 and TRBJ1-6; D is unclear. CDR1 and CDR2 from the germline V gene are SNHLY and FYNNEI. V lost 5 bases, J lost 8 bases, and 19 bases lay in between. The CDR3 extends over 16 amino acids.

As for this clone: The sample holds other DNA sequences that translate to the same CDR3. The chain employs TRBV6-5 and TRBJ2-2; D might be TRBD2 (6 bases). The CDR3 length is 14 residues. Looked up from germline, CDR1 is MNHEY and CDR2 is SVGAGI. V was pared by 2 bases and J by 5 bases, with 9 bases between. The chain's CDR3 is CASSYRGWTGELFF. CDR3 bases: TGTGCCAGCAGTTACCGGGGGTGGACCGGGGAGCTGTTTTTT.

There are a few counts of this clone. This chain links TRBV30 with TRBJ2-3; TRBD2 matches 10 bases. The V gene's germline CDR1 is GTSNPN and CDR2 SVGIG (reference sequence). CDR3 length equals 16 residues. J gave up 0 bases and V 2 bases, and 5 bases lay outside the gene matches. The CDR3 protein is CAWSRGLADSTDTQYF. CDR3 in DNA: TGTGCCTGGAGTCGAGGACTAGCGGATAGCACAGATACGCAGTATTTT.

V gene TRBV10-3 combines with J gene TRBJ1-2; D ambiguous. The CDR3 length is 12 residues. V lost 7 bases to trimming and J lost 6 bases, with 12 bases between them. Germline V gene lookup returns CDR1 ENHRY and CDR2 SYGVKD. The CDR3 coding sequence is TGTGCCATCAAAAGGAGGGTTCATGGCTACACCTTC. Its protein is CAIKRRVHGYTF.

The chain carries TRBV6-4 and TRBJ2-6; D is possibly TRBD1 (7 bases). This CDR3 region has 17 residues. V was clipped by 5 bases and J by 0 bases, with 14 bases between them. Germline V gene lookup returns CDR1 MRHNA and CDR2 SNTAGT. The CDR3 sequence: CASSPWQGGSGANVLTF. CDR3 sequence (DNA): TGTGCCAGCAGTCCCTGGCAGGGGGGCTCTGGGGCCAACGTCCTGACTTTC.

The gene calls are TRBV21-1 and TRBJ1-1; the D call in the table, TRBD1, was not verified against the DNA. TRBV21-1 is a pseudogene. The CDR3 is made up of 12 amino acids. CDR3 nucleotides: TGTGCCAGCAGCAGCGTTAGGGGTGAAGCTTTCTTT. It yields the protein CASSSVRGEAFF.

This chain connects TRBV7-3 to TRBJ2-1, with 8 bases fitting TRBD2. This CDR3 is built from 17 residues. Trimming at V came to 2 bases and at J to 0 bases, leaving 6 bases not matched to a gene. Germline V lookup: CDR1 SGHTA, CDR2 FQGTGA. Written as DNA, the CDR3 is TGTGCCAGCAGCTTAGAGGGTAGCGGGGCCTCCTACAATGAGCAGTTCTTC. It codes for CASSLEGSGASYNEQFF.

The V gene is TRBV27, the J gene TRBJ2-6, with no clear D. Trimming left V 8 bases short and J 6 bases short, with 26 bases between. The CDR3 totals 18 residues. Germline loops: CDR1 MNHEY, CDR2 SMNVEV (reference sequence). The CDR3 DNA is TGTGCCAGCCGCTCGCAGTTCCCGACTTTTCTTGAGGCCAACGTCCTGACTTTC. This codes for CASRSQFPTFLEANVLTF.

The count of this clone is one. This chain links TRBV30 with TRBJ1-1, with TRBD1 as a possible D gene (5 bases). Per the germline V gene, CDR1 is GTSNPN and CDR2 is SVGIG (reference sequence). The CDR3 has 11 amino acids. The V and J ends lost 5 bases and 10 bases respectively, with 14 bases between them. CDR3 sequence (DNA): TGTGCCTGGGGGGGAGGGGCGCGAGCTTTCTTT. This sequence encodes CAWGGGARAFF.

The chain combines TRBV10-1 with TRBJ2-5, with D possibly TRBD1 on 6 matching bases. Trimming took off 7 bases at V and 5 bases at J, with 11 bases between the two ends. CDR1 and CDR2 from the germline V gene are WNHNN and SYGVQD (reference sequence). CDR3 length: 12 amino acids. The CDR3 DNA reads TGCGCCAGCAAGGGACAAAGGGAGACCCAGTACTTC. Translation gives CASKGQRETQYF.

The rearrangement joins TRBV19 to TRBJ1-3; 12 bases match TRBD1. CDR3 length: 16 residues. V was clipped by 7 bases and J by 0 bases; unmatched bases: 4. Germline CDR1 is LNHDA and CDR2 is SQIVND (reference sequence). The DNA of the CDR3 is TGTGCCAGTAAAGGGACAGGGGGCCTCTCTGGAAACACCATATATTTT. This sequence encodes CASKGTGGLSGNTIYF.

The rearrangement joins TRBV28 to TRBJ2-2; TRBD1 is a possible D gene (6 bases). With 5 bases removed from V and 6 bases from J, the gap between germline ends came to 13 bases. Per the germline V gene, CDR1 is MDHEN and CDR2 is SYDVKM. The CDR3 has 14 residues. The CDR3 region is CASSETGFPGELFF. DNA for the CDR3: TGTGCCAGCAGTGAAACAGGGTTTCCCGGGGAGCTGTTTTTT.

J is TRBJ2-7 and V is TRBV18, with 9 bases aligning to TRBD1. CDR3 size: 16 residues. Trimming at V came to 4 bases and at J to 0 bases, leaving 7 bases not matched to a gene. The germline gives CDR1 KGHSH, CDR2 LQKENI. The CDR3 DNA reads TGTGCCAGCTCACAGAACAGGGGGCGATTCTCCTACGAGCAGTACTTC. Encoded protein: CASSQNRGRFSYEQYF.

This clone was seen repeatedly, ten times or more. This chain joins TRBV6-5 and TRBJ1-1; D gene uncertain. The V gene's germline CDR1 is MNHEY and CDR2 SVGAGI. CDR3 size: 15 residues. The V end was cut by 2 bases, the J end by 2 bases, with 12 bases between. The CDR3 protein is CASSYDFKRNTEAFF. The DNA of the CDR3 is TGTGCCAGCAGTTACGATTTCAAGAGAAACACTGAAGCTTTCTTT.

The chain carries TRBV10-3 and TRBJ2-1, with 8 bases that match TRBD1. V lost 10 bases to trimming and J lost 7 bases; unmatched junction nucleotides: 15. Germline CDR1 reads ENHRY; CDR2 reads SYGVKD. The CDR3 totals 15 residues. The CDR3 protein is CATFLGQGLENEQFF. The CDR3 DNA follows: TGTGCCACTTTCTTAGGACAGGGACTTGAAAATGAGCAGTTCTTC.

The rearrangement uses TRBV9 and TRBJ2-1, with D tentatively TRBD2 (6 bases). The ends were cut back, 3 bases at V and 12 bases at J, with 16 bases in the middle. The CDR3 is made up of 13 amino acids. The germline V gene has CDR1 SGDLS and CDR2 YYNGEE. The CDR3 is CASSASGVKGQFF. CDR3 nucleotide sequence: TGTGCCAGCAGCGCCTCGGGGGTCAAAGGGCAGTTCTTC.

The genes are TRBV19 and TRBJ2-7; 10 positions agree with TRBD2. The germline gives CDR1 LNHDA, CDR2 SQIVND (reference sequence). The CDR3 extends over 15 amino acids. The trim removed 5 bases at V and 5 bases at J, leaving 9 bases unmatched. As DNA, the CDR3 is TGTGCCAGTAGTCTCAAAGCGGGGGGGAGAAACGAGCAGTACTTC. Encoded protein: CASSLKAGGRNEQYF.

The rearrangement joins TRBV5-4 to TRBJ1-4; 8 bases are shared with TRBD1. The CDR3 covers 16 residues. In germline, CDR1 is SGHNT, CDR2 YYREEE (reference sequence). J lost 4 bases, V lost 3 bases, and 8 bases had no gene match. The CDR3 protein is CASSSFRTGYNEKLFF. The CDR3 DNA is TGTGCCAGCAGCTCATTTAGGACAGGGTATAATGAAAAACTGTTTTTT.

The chain recombines TRBV4-1 with TRBJ1-6; 7 bases are shared with TRBD1. The CDR3 runs to 19 residues. CDR1 and CDR2 (germline): MGHRA, YSYEKL. The V and J ends lost 1 base and 4 bases, in that order; junction bases with no gene match: 13. CDR3 amino acids: CASSQAAGFGTEYNSPLHF. The DNA for the CDR3 is TGCGCCAGCAGCCAAGCCGCCGGATTCGGGACAGAATATAATTCACCCCTCCACTTT.